What follows describes a single T cell receptor (beta chain). Antigen unknown. Newly diagnosed patients aged 18 to 65 had hyperthyroidism of under 2 months' duration. Patients were excluded because of uncontrolled infection, other autoimmune disease, pregnancy or lactation. After removal of 4 bases from V and 6 bases from J, the junction contained 13 bases not matched to a gene. Germline assignment: CDR1 MGHRA and CDR2 YSYEKL. The CDR3 is 16 residues long. This specimen belongs to a study of T cells in Graves' hyperthyroidism and ophthalmopathy. Regarding the study as a whole: Using 13 V-J features, a model discriminated ophthalmopathy from stable hyperthyroidism. Most thyroid clonotypes expanded above 0.001 were also detected in blood.

From RNA transcripts, TCR beta CDR3 regions were amplified. RT-PCR in the first round (using the HTBI primer set) targeted the TCR CDR3. TCRdb re-derived calls from the multiplex PCR reads in MiXCR, one entry per CDR3 protein. The table has some 510,000 distinct CDR3 sequences, 20% seen once. The sequence derives from a man aged 18 to 29 with Graves' hyperthyroidism. The chain links TRBV4-1 to TRBJ1-1; 8 bases agree with TRBD1. Sequenced input: blood. CDR3 nucleotides: TGCGCCAGCAGCCCGGGGACAGGTTTCCTCCGGGCTGAAGCTTTCTTT. This encodes CASSPGTGFLRAEAFF.